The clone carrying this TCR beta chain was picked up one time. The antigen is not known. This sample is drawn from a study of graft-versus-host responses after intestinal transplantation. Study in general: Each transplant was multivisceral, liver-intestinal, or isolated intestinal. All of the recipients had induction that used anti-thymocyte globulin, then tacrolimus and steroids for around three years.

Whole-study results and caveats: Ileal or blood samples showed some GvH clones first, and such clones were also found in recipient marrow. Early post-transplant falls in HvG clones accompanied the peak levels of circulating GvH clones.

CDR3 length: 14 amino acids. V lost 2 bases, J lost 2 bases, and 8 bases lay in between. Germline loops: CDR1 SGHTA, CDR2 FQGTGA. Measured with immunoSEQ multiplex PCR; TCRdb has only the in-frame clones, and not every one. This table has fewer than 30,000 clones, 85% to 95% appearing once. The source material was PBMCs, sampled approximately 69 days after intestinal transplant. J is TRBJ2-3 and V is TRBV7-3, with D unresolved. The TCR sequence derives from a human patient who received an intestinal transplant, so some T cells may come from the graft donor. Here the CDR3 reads CASSLLLPTDTQYF. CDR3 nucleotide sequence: TGTGCCAGCAGCTTACTCCTTCCCACAGATACGCAGTATTTT. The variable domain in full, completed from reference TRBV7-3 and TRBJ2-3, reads GAGVSQTPSNKVTEKGKYVELRCDPISGHTALYWYRQSLGQGPEFLIYFQGTGAADDSGLPNDRFFAVRPEGSVSTLKIQRTERGDSAVYLCASSLLLPTDTQYFGPGTRLTVL.